The 2 T cell receptor beta chains presented below share a single source sample, sequenced in a study of T cells expressing NK-cell markers. TCRdb derives one entry per CDR3 protein from the 5' RACE reads, leaving out DNA. This sample contains about 120,000 distinct CDR3 sequences. The sequencing sample was made of blood T cells: a sorted CD56 or NKG2C T cell subset, CD4+ or CD8+ T cells, or bulk PBMC T cells (not recorded which). These receptors came from a woman aged 18 to 75 in good health.

This chain connects TRBV5-6 to TRBJ2-5; as DNA is missing, the TRBD2 call by TCRdb cannot be tested. The CDR3 loop spans 15 amino acids. The germline V gene has CDR1 SGHDT and CDR2 YYEEEE. This CDR3 reads CASSQGAGGQETQYF. Full variable domain (rest looked up from reference TRBV5-6 and TRBJ2-5): DAGVTQSPTHLIKTRGQQVTLRCSPKSGHDTVSWYQQALGQGPQFIFQYYEEEERQRGNFPDRFSGHQFPNYSSELNVNALLLGDSALYLCASSQGAGGQETQYFGPGTRLLVL.

This sequence joins TRBV12-3 or TRBV12-4 and TRBJ2-5; TCRdb's D call of TRBD1 is untestable without DNA. This CDR3 has 16 residues. The CDR3 loop reads CASSSRDTDPQETQYF.